The 25 T cell receptor beta chains below all came from one sample that was sequenced in a study of T cell clonotyping in hematopoietic cell transplantation. Only in-frame clones appear in the TCRdb table, and some are missing; sequencing was by immunoSEQ multiplex PCR. Of tens of thousands of clones listed, around 94% are singletons. Input material: peripheral blood mononuclear cells. The receptors here all came from a woman in her fifties or sixties in good health. Some clones in this sample may be carry-over from other donors' samples.

V and J are TRBV6-1 and TRBJ1-2; D uncertain. V lost 3 bases, J lost 3 bases, and 2 bases lay in between. The germline V gene encodes CDR1 MNHNS and CDR2 SASEGT. This CDR3 contains 11 residues. Here the CDR3 DNA reads TGTGCCAGCAGTGAGTACTATGGCTACACCTTC. Translating gives CASSEYYGYTF.

V usage is TRBV5-1 and J usage is TRBJ2-5, with a weak D call TRBD2 (6 bases). The germline V and J ends were trimmed by 4 bases and 0 bases, with 16 bases remaining between them. The CDR3 totals 16 residues. Germline V gene data show CDR1 as SGHRS and CDR2 as YFSETQ. Here the CDR3 reads CASSASRGEYQETQYF. The DNA for the CDR3 is TGCGCCAGCAGCGCCTCGCGGGGCGAGTACCAAGAGACCCAGTACTTC. Filled out from reference TRBV5-1 and TRBJ2-5, the complete variable domain reads KAGVTQTPRYLIKTRGQQVTLSCSPISGHRSVSWYQQTPGQGLQFLFEYFSETQRNKGNFPGRFSGRQFSNSRSEMNVSTLELGDSALYLCASSASRGEYQETQYFGPGTRLLVL.

The chain links TRBV4-1 to TRBJ2-7; D is possibly TRBD1 (6 bases). V was shortened by 3 bases and J by 2 bases, with 14 bases between the two germline ends. The CDR3 sequence is 15 residues long. Per the germline V gene, CDR1 is MGHRA and CDR2 is YSYEKL. In DNA form, the CDR3 reads TGCGCCAGCAGCCAGATTTACAGGGCCCCCTACGAGCAGTACTTC. Residues: CASSQIYRAPYEQYF.

The CDR3 sequence: CASSQNAPPGRGDTEAFF. In DNA, the CDR3 is TGTGCCAGCAGCCAAAACGCTCCGCCGGGGCGGGGGGACACTGAAGCTTTCTTT. The J gene is TRBJ1-1, the V gene TRBV4-2; a weak D match, TRBD1 (5 bases). Germline values: CDR1 LGHNA, CDR2 YNFKEQ. Trimming took off 2 bases at V and 3 bases at J, with 22 bases between the two ends. This CDR3 is 18 amino acids long.

The chain couples TRBV19 to TRBJ2-2, with D hard to call. V was cut by 3 bases and J by 0 bases, with 5 bases left in between. This CDR3 spans 14 amino acids. Per germline, CDR1 LNHDA and CDR2 SQIVND (reference sequence). The CDR3 coding sequence is TGTGCCAGTAGTATTATGGCGAACACCGGGGAGCTGTTTTTT. Translated: CASSIMANTGELFF.

The V and J genes are TRBV6-5 and TRBJ1-5, with 8 bases fitting TRBD1. The CDR3 is 15 residues long. Germline assignment: CDR1 MNHEY and CDR2 SVGAGI. Losses at the gene ends were 1 base for V and 7 bases for J; bases not matched to a gene: 6. DNA for the CDR3: TGTGCCAGCAGTTACTTTGGACAGGGATCCCAGCCCCAGCATTTT. It yields the protein CASSYFGQGSQPQHF.

This clone was counted a single time. The V call is TRBV6-5, the J call TRBJ1-6; D ambiguous. Germline CDR1 is MNHEY and CDR2 is SVGAGI. CDR3 length: 15 residues. Trimming removed 4 bases from V and 1 base from J, with 8 bases in between. The chain's CDR3 is CASSSRQSYNSPLHF. CDR3 bases: TGTGCCAGCAGTTCCCGACAATCCTATAATTCACCCCTCCACTTT.

The rearrangement uses TRBV11-3 and TRBJ2-3; D unclear. The CDR3 runs to 15 residues. Between the trimmed V and J ends, which lost 1 base and 1 base, there was a span of 9 bases. CDR1 and CDR2 (germline): SGHNT, YENEEA. The chain's CDR3 is CASSLGSGGTDTQYF. CDR3 DNA: TGTGCCAGCAGCTTAGGGTCCGGTGGCACAGATACGCAGTATTTT.

The chain combines TRBV13 with TRBJ2-2, with 7 positions matching TRBD2. The V segment lost 1 base and the J segment 7 bases; nucleotides outside the gene matches: 6. CDR1 is PRHDT, CDR2 FYEKMQ, per germline (reference sequence). The CDR3 consists of 15 residues. The CDR3 loop reads CASSLARLASGELFF. CDR3 nucleotide sequence: TGTGCCAGCAGCTTAGCCCGACTAGCAAGCGGGGAGCTGTTTTTT.

This clone was detected a few times. This sequence joins TRBV11-2 and TRBJ1-5; D ambiguous. The V end was cut by 5 bases, the J end by 0 bases, with 11 bases between. The germline gives CDR1 SGHAT, CDR2 FQNNGV. The length of the CDR3 is 15 residues. CDR3 residues: CASSREGLSNQPQHF. The CDR3 bases are TGTGCCAGCAGCCGCGAAGGGCTTAGCAATCAGCCCCAGCATTTT.

The rearrangement joins TRBV2 to TRBJ2-3, with 8 bases lining up with TRBD1. J lost 6 bases, V lost 7 bases, and 6 bases had no gene match. The germline V gene encodes CDR1 SNHLY and CDR2 FYNNEI. This CDR3 is 13 amino acids long. The CDR3 sequence is CASNDRGQDTQYF. In DNA, the CDR3 is TGTGCCAGCAACGACAGGGGTCAGGATACGCAGTATTTT.

The V and J genes are TRBV2 and TRBJ1-2; D gene ambiguous. The germline V gene encodes CDR1 SNHLY and CDR2 FYNNEI. V was shortened by 3 bases and J by 4 bases, with 6 bases between the two germline ends. This CDR3 spans 12 amino acids. CDR3 amino acids: CASSEQVYGYTF. The CDR3 DNA reads as TGTGCCAGCAGTGAGCAAGTCTATGGCTACACCTTC. The full variable domain, rest sourced from reference TRBV2 and TRBJ1-2, is EPEVTQTPSHQVTQMGQEVILRCVPISNHLYFYWYRQILGQKVEFLVSFYNNEISEKSEIFDDQFSVERPDGSNFTLKIRSTKLEDSAMYFCASSEQVYGYTFGSGTRLTVV.

This clone was counted a single time. V usage is TRBV29-1 and J usage is TRBJ1-4; D gene uncertain. Trimming took 4 bases from V and 4 from J, leaving 7 bases between them. This CDR3 spans 12 amino acids. Germline V gene sequence: CDR1 SQVTM, CDR2 ANQGSEA. CDR3 coding DNA: TGCAGCGTTGGAGGGAGTAATGAAAAACTGTTTTTT. It codes for CSVGGSNEKLFF.

J is TRBJ1-6 and V is TRBV19; the D is unclear. Between the trimmed V and J ends, which lost 1 base and 5 bases, there was a span of 6 bases. The CDR3 is 14 amino acids. The germline gives CDR1 LNHDA, CDR2 SQIVND (reference sequence). CDR3 protein: CASSIVADNSPLHF. The CDR3 nucleotides read TGTGCCAGTAGTATAGTGGCAGATAATTCACCCCTCCACTTT.

The chain carries TRBV9 and TRBJ2-3; D unresolved. Looked up from germline, CDR1 is SGDLS and CDR2 is YYNGEE. V was clipped by 4 bases and J by 1 base, with 16 bases between them. This CDR3 comprises 16 residues. CDR3 amino acids: CASSSRFGWGTDTQYF. The CDR3 DNA reads as TGTGCCAGCAGCTCCCGATTTGGCTGGGGCACAGATACGCAGTATTTT.

The chain is built from TRBV19 and TRBJ1-1; 8 bases match TRBD1. The CDR3 spans 15 residues. The J segment lost 1 base and the V segment lost 6 bases, leaving 7 bases of the junction unmatched. Germline-derived CDR1 and CDR2 are LNHDA and SQIVND (reference sequence). CDR3 nucleotide sequence: TGTGCCAGTAGCAACGACAGGGGAAGGAACACTGAAGCTTTCTTT. This gives the protein CASSNDRGRNTEAFF.

The gene calls are TRBV4-3 and TRBJ2-1; 9 positions agree with TRBD2. This CDR3 is built from 15 residues. After removal of 4 bases from V and 2 bases from J, the junction contained 3 bases not matched to a gene. CDR1 is LGHNA and CDR2 is YSLEER in the germline V gene. The chain's CDR3 is CASSRSSGAYNEQFF. The CDR3 coding sequence is TGCGCCAGCAGCCGATCTAGCGGGGCCTACAATGAGCAGTTCTTC.

V gene TRBV7-8 combines with J gene TRBJ1-4; 10 bases align to TRBD1. Germline V CDR1 and CDR2: SGHVS, FQNEAQ. The J segment lost 5 bases and the V segment lost 5 bases, leaving 5 bases of the junction unmatched. The CDR3 loop spans 15 amino acids. The CDR3 region is CASSPEGQGNEKLFF. In nucleotides, the CDR3 is TGTGCCAGCAGCCCTGAGGGACAGGGGAATGAAAAACTGTTTTTT.

The chain combines TRBV7-2 with TRBJ2-3; 9 nucleotides line up with TRBD2. This CDR3 contains 16 residues. Germline lookup yields CDR1 SGHTA and CDR2 FQGNSA. V shed 5 bases, J shed 5 bases, and the junction held 11 bases outside the gene matches. CDR3 amino acids: CASSILSSGGEDTQYF. Written as DNA, the CDR3 is TGTGCCAGCAGCATCCTAAGTAGCGGGGGCGAAGATACGCAGTATTTT.

The rearrangement uses TRBV5-4 and TRBJ1-3, with TRBD1 identical over 7 bases. The CDR3 is 15 residues long. Germline V gene data show CDR1 as SGHNT and CDR2 as YYREEE (reference sequence). V shed 3 bases and J 2 bases; nucleotides not matched to a gene: 5. In nucleotides, the CDR3 is TGTGCCAGCAGCTCAGACAGGGCAACTGGAAACACCATATATTTT. It encodes CASSSDRATGNTIYF. Based on the CDR3 plus reference TRBV5-4 and TRBJ1-3, the full variable domain is ETGVTQSPTHLIKTRGQQVTLRCSSQSGHNTVSWYQQALGQGPQFIFQYYREEENGRGNFPPRFSGLQFPNYSSELNVNALELDDSALYLCASSSDRATGNTIYFGEGSWLTVV.

The chain couples TRBV4-3 to TRBJ1-1; weak D call: TRBD1 (5 bases). This CDR3 is built from 15 residues. Germline V CDR1 and CDR2: LGHNA, YSLEER. V lost 1 base and J 1 base, leaving 10 bases between the germline ends. CDR3 loop: CASSQAGTSNTEAFF. The CDR3, as DNA: TGCGCCAGCAGCCAAGCCGGGACGTCGAACACTGAAGCTTTCTTT.

The chain joins TRBV9 to TRBJ1-1, with D hard to call. Trimming took off 0 bases at V and 0 bases at J, with 6 bases between the two ends. Germline values: CDR1 SGDLS, CDR2 YYNGEE. This CDR3 comprises 14 residues. The CDR3 sequence is CASSVGGMNTEAFF. DNA for the CDR3: TGTGCCAGCAGCGTAGGAGGGATGAACACTGAAGCTTTCTTT.

This chain joins TRBV6-1 and TRBJ2-5; D unresolved. Trimming cost V 2 bases and J 4 bases, with 8 bases left between them. In germline, CDR1 is MNHNS, CDR2 SASEGT. The CDR3 loop spans 13 amino acids. CDR3 sequence (DNA): TGTGCCAGCAGTGAACAGGATCGAGAGACCCAGTACTTC. This encodes CASSEQDRETQYF.

The rearrangement joins TRBV5-6 to TRBJ2-7; TRBD2 agrees at 8 bases. CDR1 is SGHDT and CDR2 is YYEEEE in the germline V gene. V trimming: 0 bases; J trimming: 6 bases; junction bases outside the gene matches: 5. The CDR3 has 14 amino acids. CDR3 DNA sequence: TGTGCCAGCAGCTTGGGCGGACGGGAGGGCGAGCAGTACTTC. Its translation is CASSLGGREGEQYF. The full variable domain, rest sourced from reference TRBV5-6 and TRBJ2-7, is DAGVTQSPTHLIKTRGQQVTLRCSPKSGHDTVSWYQQALGQGPQFIFQYYEEEERQRGNFPDRFSGHQFPNYSSELNVNALLLGDSALYLCASSLGGREGEQYFGPGTRLTVT.

The V gene is TRBV9, the J gene TRBJ1-1; possibly TRBD1 for D (6 bases). The CDR3 is made up of 17 amino acids. Germline values: CDR1 SGDLS, CDR2 YYNGEE. V was pared by 4 bases and J by 1 base, with 20 bases between. CDR3 residues: CASSSSGHHEGNTEAFF. The CDR3 bases are TGTGCCAGCAGCAGCTCGGGACACCACGAAGGGAACACTGAAGCTTTCTTT.